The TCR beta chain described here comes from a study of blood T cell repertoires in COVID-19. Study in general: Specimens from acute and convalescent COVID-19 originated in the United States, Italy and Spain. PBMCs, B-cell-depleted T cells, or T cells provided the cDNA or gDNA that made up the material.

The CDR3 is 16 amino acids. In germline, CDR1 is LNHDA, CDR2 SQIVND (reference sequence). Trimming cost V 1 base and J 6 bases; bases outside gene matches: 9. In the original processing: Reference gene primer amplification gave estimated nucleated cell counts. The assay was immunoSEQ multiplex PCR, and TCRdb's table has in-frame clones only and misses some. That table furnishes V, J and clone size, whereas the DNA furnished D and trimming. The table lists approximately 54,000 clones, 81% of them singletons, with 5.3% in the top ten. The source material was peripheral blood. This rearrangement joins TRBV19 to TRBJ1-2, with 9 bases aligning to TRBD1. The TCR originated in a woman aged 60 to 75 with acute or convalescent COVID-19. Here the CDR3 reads CASSIVGIQGADGYTF. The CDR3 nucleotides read TGTGCCAGTAGTATAGTTGGGATACAGGGGGCTGATGGCTACACCTTC.